A selection of T cell receptor beta chains follows, all from one sample in a study of shared clonotypes between healthy human individuals. Sequenced by immunoSEQ multiplex PCR; TCRdb stores in-frame clones only, minus some. The sample carries roughly 1.5 million clones, under 99% recorded once. Source material: naive CD4+ T cells sorted from blood. The receptors stem from a man younger than 45 in good health. Each CDR3 is given with its conserved first and last residue. A D gene is named only where the DNA matches it firmly. Size tells how often a clone was seen (once, few, many) or the class of an expanded clone, and some rows leave it out.

>TRBD2|TRBJ2-3|NA|TRBV5-1
TGCGCCAGCAGCTGGGGCCTAGCGGGGTCCTCCACAGATACGCAGTATTTT
CASSWGLAGSSTDTQYF
>TRBD2|TRBJ2-2|NA|TRBV11-2
TGTGCCAGCAGCCCCAGACGGGGGGGAAACACCGGGGAGCTGTTTTTT
CASSPRRGGNTGELFF
>TRBD1|TRBJ2-3|NA|TRBV6-4
TGTGCCAGCAGTGCGGACAGGGGGACAGATACGCAGTATTTT
CASSADRGTDTQYF
>NA|TRBJ1-1|NA|TRBV27
TGTGCCAGCAGTCGACCGGGGGGGTTCGGTTTCTTT
CASSRPGGFGFF
>NA|TRBJ2-1|NA|TRBV9
TGTGCCAGCAGCGTATCCGGGGACGTCTACAATGAGCAGTTCTTC
CASSVSGDVYNEQFF
>TRBD2|TRBJ2-3|NA|TRBV5-1
TGCGCCAGCAGCTTGAAGACTAGCGGACTTCGGGATACGCAGTATTTT
CASSLKTSGLRDTQYF
>TRBD1|TRBJ2-5|NA|TRBV5-1
TGCGCCAGCACCACGACAGGGTTAGAGACCCAGTACTTC
CASTTTGLETQYF
>TRBD1|TRBJ1-2|NA|TRBV14
TGTGCCAGCAGCCGAGGGGACAGGGGGCTCTATGGCTACACCTTC
CASSRGDRGLYGYTF
>NA|TRBJ2-2|NA|TRBV14
TGTGCCAGCAGCCAAGTCCACGCGAACACCGGGGAGCTGTTTTTT
CASSQVHANTGELFF
>NA|TRBJ2-4|NA|TRBV6-1
TGTGCCAGCAGTGGCTTGAGTAGCAAAACTGGGAACATTCAGTACTTC
CASSGLSSKTGNIQYF
>NA|TRBJ1-1|NA|TRBV7-2
TGTGCCAGCAGCTTACTTCGGGAGGGGGGGACGACTGAAGCTTTCTTT
CASSLLREGGTTEAFF
>TRBD1|TRBJ2-2|NA|TRBV11-2
TGTGCCAGCAGCTCGGTCCGGGACAGGGTCCCCACCGGGGAGCTGTTTTTT
CASSSVRDRVPTGELFF
>TRBD1|TRBJ1-1|NA|TRBV6-4
TGTGCCAGCGCGACAGGGATGGGAACTGAAGCTTTCTTT
CASATGMGTEAFF
>NA|TRBJ2-2|NA|TRBV5-4
TGTGCCAGCAGCTTGGCCGGGAGAAGCTCCGGGGAGCTGTTTTTT
CASSLAGRSSGELFF
>NA|TRBJ2-7|NA|TRBV18
TGTGCCAGCTCACCTTTATACGAGCAGTACTTC
CASSPLYEQYF
>TRBD2|TRBJ2-1|NA|TRBV10-1
TGCGCCAGCAGCCGGGATACTAGCGGTATTCTAGAGCAGTTCTTC
CASSRDTSGILEQFF
>NA|TRBJ2-5|once|TRBV5-4
TGTGCCAGCAGCTCCCTAGGGGGTCGGGAGACCCAGTACTTC
CASSSLGGRETQYF
>NA|TRBJ2-7|NA|TRBV7-2
TGTGCCAGCAGCTTAGTTATGGCTAGCAGCGAGCAGTACTTC
CASSLVMASSEQYF
>NA|TRBJ2-7|few|TRBV5-1
TGCGCCAGCAGCTTGGGCGGGACACGCTCCTACGAGCAGTACTTC
CASSLGGTRSYEQYF
>NA|TRBJ2-7|NA|TRBV27
TGTGCCAGCAGTTTCTTAGCCCCCTCGTCCTGGGTTTACGAGCAGTACTTC
CASSFLAPSSWVYEQYF
>NA|TRBJ1-3|NA|TRBV5-5
TGTGCCAGCAGAATGGACGGCTCTGGAAACACCATATATTTT
CASRMDGSGNTIYF
>NA|TRBJ1-4|once|TRBV7-8
TGTGCCAGCAGCCCGCAACGGGACATAGGTCGAAAACTGTTTTTT
CASSPQRDIGRKLFF
>NA|TRBJ1-2|NA|TRBV7-9
TGTGCCAGCAGCTTAGCAGGGACGGCGTATGGCTACACCTTC
CASSLAGTAYGYTF
>NA|TRBJ2-2|NA|TRBV10-3
TGTGCCATCAGTGTGAGGGCGTACACCGGGGAGCTGTTTTTT
CAISVRAYTGELFF
>NA|TRBJ1-4|NA|TRBV20-1
TGCAGTGCTAGAGCCAATGAAAAACTGTTTTTT
CSARANEKLFF
>NA|TRBJ1-2|NA|TRBV18
TGTGCCAGCTCACCTGAAATCAGGGGTGGCTACACCTTC
CASSPEIRGGYTF
>NA|TRBJ2-1|NA|TRBV5-4
TGTGCCAGCAGCTTGGACCGAGAGCGCTCCTACAATGAGCAGTTCTTC
CASSLDRERSYNEQFF
>TRBD2|TRBJ2-3|NA|TRBV9
TGTGCCAGCAGCGTAGGTTCTAGCGGACGGACAGATACGCAGTATTTT
CASSVGSSGRTDTQYF
>NA|TRBJ2-2|once|TRBV29-1
TGCAGCGTGGGAACCGGGGAGCTGTTTTTT
CSVGTGELFF
>TRBD2|TRBJ2-1|NA|TRBV5-4
TGTGCCAGCAGCATGCTTACTAGCGAAGGTGGAAAGTTCTTC
CASSMLTSEGGKFF
>NA|TRBJ1-4|NA|TRBV18
TGTGCCAGCTCCCCTTCGCTAGGCCCTGCAACTAATGAAAAACTGTTTTTT
CASSPSLGPATNEKLFF
>NA|TRBJ2-5|NA|TRBV12-2
TGTGCAAGTCGCTCGGGAGGACAGGGGGAGAAAGAGACCCAGTACTTC
CASRSGGQGEKETQYF
>NA|TRBJ2-7|NA|TRBV6-6
TGTGCCAGCAGTTACCTCGGGGGACGGACCTACGAGCAGTACTTC
CASSYLGGRTYEQYF
>NA|TRBJ1-1|NA|TRBV5-5
TGTGCCAGCAGCTCCCGGGCGGTTGACACTGAAGCTTTCTTT
CASSSRAVDTEAFF
>NA|TRBJ1-1|NA|TRBV7-2
TGTGCCAGCAGACTGCAGGGCGAGAACACTGAAGCTTTCTTT
CASRLQGENTEAFF
>NA|TRBJ2-2|NA|TRBV18
TGTGCCAGCTCACCGATACGGGACACCGGGGAGCTGTTTTTT
CASSPIRDTGELFF
>NA|TRBJ1-2|NA|TRBV7-9
TGTGCCAGCAGCTTAGATGGGCCCGATCCTGGCTACACCTTC
CASSLDGPDPGYTF
>NA|TRBJ2-1|NA|TRBV7-2
TGTGCCAGCAAAAAGTCGGGCCACTCCTACAATGAGCAGTTCTTC
CASKKSGHSYNEQFF
>NA|TRBJ2-1|NA|TRBV29-1
TGCAGCGCGAGCGGGCTCCGCTACAATGAGCAGTTCTTC
CSASGLRYNEQFF
>NA|TRBJ2-4|NA|TRBV6-1
TGTGCCAGCAGACGGGACTCAAAAAACATTCAGTACTTC
CASRRDSKNIQYF
>NA|TRBJ1-2|NA|TRBV27
TGTGCCAGCAGTACCCTGCCGGGCCGCGGCGAGGGCTACACCTTC
CASSTLPGRGEGYTF
>NA|TRBJ2-3|NA|TRBV15
TGTGCCACCAGCAGAGTTTCAGGGGTCCATTACACAGATACGCAGTATTTT
CATSRVSGVHYTDTQYF